This TCR beta chain was recovered during a study of T cell responses to AZD1222 COVID-19 vaccine. The table came from immunoSEQ multiplex PCR; TCRdb's copy has only in-frame clones and leaves some out. Of about 200,000 clones listed, approximately 93% are singletons. The length of the CDR3 is 14 residues. Per the germline V gene, CDR1 is LNHNV and CDR2 is YYDKDF (reference sequence). V was pared by 2 bases and J by 6 bases, with 4 bases of the junction left unmatched. Analyses pooled second doses at about 4 or about 12 weeks. The study's findings and limits: Reportedly, nearly half of unique spike TCRs recognized epitopes outside B.1.351/B.1.1.7 mutations. Samples come after the peak T cell response, not at day 14.

Worth noting for this clone: Its matching antigen is unknown.

This TCR was recovered from an adult who received the AZD1222 COVID-19 vaccine. The chain carries TRBV15 and TRBJ1-5; TRBD1 agrees at 7 bases. Sequencing was performed on peripheral blood, taken 28 days after the second AZD1222 dose. CDR3 amino acids: CATSRTGVGQPQHF. In nucleotides, the CDR3 is TGTGCCACCAGCAGAACAGGGGTGGGTCAGCCCCAGCATTTT.